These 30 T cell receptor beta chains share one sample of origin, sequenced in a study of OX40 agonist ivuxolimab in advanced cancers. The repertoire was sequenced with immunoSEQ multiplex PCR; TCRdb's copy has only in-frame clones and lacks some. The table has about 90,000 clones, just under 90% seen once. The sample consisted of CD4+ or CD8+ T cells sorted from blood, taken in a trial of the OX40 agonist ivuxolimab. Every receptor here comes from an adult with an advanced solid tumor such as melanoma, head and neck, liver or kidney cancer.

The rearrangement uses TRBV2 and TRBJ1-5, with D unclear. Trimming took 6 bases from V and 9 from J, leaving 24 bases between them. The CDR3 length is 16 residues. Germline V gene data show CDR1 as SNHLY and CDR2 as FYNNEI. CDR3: CASSPVEAVPSWPQHF. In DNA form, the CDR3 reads TGTGCCAGCAGCCCCGTCGAGGCAGTCCCTAGTTGGCCCCAGCATTTT.

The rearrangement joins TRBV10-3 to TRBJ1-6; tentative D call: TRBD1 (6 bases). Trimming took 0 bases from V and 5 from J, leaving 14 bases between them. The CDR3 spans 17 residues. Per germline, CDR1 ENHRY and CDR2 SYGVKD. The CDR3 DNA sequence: TGTGCCATCAGTGAGTCTGGGGGGGCAAGGGATAATTCACCCCTCCACTTT. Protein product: CAISESGGARDNSPLHF.

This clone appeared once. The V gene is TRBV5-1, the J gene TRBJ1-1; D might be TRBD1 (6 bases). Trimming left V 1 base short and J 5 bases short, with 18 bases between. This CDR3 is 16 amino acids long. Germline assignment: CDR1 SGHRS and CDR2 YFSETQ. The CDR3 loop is CASSLRVSGGRTEAFF. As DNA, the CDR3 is TGCGCCAGCAGCTTGAGGGTATCCGGGGGGCGTACTGAAGCTTTCTTT.

The CDR3 loop reads CASSEGSGSGLYNEQFF. The CDR3 region has the DNA TGTGCCAGCAGCGAGGGTAGCGGGAGTGGTTTGTACAATGAGCAGTTCTTC. The chain uses TRBV9 and TRBJ2-1; the match to TRBD2 covers 9 bases. CDR3 length equals 17 residues. After removal of 3 bases from V and 4 bases from J, the junction contained 11 bases not matched to a gene. Germline V lookup: CDR1 SGDLS, CDR2 YYNGEE.

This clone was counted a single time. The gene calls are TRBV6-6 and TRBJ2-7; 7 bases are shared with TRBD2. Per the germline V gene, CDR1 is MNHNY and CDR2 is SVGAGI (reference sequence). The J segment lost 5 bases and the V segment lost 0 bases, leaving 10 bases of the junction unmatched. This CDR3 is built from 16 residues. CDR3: CASSYSRQREVHEQYF. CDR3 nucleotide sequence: TGTGCCAGCAGTTACTCGAGACAGCGGGAAGTACACGAGCAGTACTTC.

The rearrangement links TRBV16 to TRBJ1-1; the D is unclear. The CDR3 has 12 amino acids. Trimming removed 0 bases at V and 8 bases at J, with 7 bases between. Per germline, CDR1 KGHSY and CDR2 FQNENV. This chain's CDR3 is CASSQSSGEAFF. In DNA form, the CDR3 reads TGTGCCAGCAGCCAATCCTCAGGAGAAGCTTTCTTT.

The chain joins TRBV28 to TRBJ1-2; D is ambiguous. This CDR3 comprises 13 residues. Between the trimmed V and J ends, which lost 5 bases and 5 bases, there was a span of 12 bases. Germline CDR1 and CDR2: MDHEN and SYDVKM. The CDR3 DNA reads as TGTGCCAGCAGTCCAGTCCTACGATATGGCTACACCTTC. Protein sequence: CASSPVLRYGYTF.

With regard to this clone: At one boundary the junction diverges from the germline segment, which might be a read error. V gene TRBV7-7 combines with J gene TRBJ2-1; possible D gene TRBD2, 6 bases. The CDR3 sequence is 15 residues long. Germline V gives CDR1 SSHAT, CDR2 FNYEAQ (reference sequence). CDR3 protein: CASSLGGGVYNEQFF. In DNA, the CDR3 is TGTGCTAGCAGCCTTGGAGGAGGGGTCTACAATGAGCAGTTCTTC.

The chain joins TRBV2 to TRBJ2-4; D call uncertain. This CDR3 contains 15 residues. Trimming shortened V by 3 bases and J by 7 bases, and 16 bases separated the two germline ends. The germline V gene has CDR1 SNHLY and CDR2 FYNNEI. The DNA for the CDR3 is TGTGCCAGCAGTGATATGAAGGGTTCGACGAACATTCAGTACTTC. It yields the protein CASSDMKGSTNIQYF.

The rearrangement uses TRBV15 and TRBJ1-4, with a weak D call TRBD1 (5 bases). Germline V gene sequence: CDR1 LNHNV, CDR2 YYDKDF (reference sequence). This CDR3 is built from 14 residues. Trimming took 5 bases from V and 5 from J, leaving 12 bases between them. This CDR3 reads CATSETGRNEKLFF. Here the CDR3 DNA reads TGTGCCACCAGCGAAACAGGAAGAAATGAAAAACTGTTTTTT.

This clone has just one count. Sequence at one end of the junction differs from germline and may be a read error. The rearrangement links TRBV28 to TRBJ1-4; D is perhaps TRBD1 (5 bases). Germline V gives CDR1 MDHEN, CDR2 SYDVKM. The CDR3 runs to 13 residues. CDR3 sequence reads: CAIRDRNNERLFF. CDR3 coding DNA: TGTGCCATCCGGGACCGAAACAATGAAAGACTGTTTTTT.

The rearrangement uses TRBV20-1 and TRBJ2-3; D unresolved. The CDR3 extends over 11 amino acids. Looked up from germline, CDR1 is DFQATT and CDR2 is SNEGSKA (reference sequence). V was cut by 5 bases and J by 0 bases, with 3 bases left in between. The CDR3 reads CSAQSTDTQYF. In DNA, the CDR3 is TGCAGTGCTCAGAGCACAGATACGCAGTATTTT.

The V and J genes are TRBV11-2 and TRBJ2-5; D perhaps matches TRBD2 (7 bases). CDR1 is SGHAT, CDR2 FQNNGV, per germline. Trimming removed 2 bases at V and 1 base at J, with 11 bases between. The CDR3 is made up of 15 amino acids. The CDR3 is CASSLRGGGQETQYF. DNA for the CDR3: TGTGCCAGCAGCTTAAGGGGGGGCGGCCAAGAGACCCAGTACTTC.

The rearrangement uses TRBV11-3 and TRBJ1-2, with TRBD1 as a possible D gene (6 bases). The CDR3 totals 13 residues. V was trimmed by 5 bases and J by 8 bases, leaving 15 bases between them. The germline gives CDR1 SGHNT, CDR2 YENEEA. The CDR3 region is CASSRQGTEGYTF. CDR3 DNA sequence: TGTGCCAGCAGCCGCCAGGGGACGGAAGGCTACACCTTC. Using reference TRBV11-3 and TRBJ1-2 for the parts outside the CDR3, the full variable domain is EAGVVQSPRYKIIEKKQPVAFWCNPISGHNTLYWYLQNLGQGPELLIRYENEEAVDDSQLPKDRFSAERLKGVDSTLKIQPAELGDSAVYLCASSRQGTEGYTFGSGTRLTVV.

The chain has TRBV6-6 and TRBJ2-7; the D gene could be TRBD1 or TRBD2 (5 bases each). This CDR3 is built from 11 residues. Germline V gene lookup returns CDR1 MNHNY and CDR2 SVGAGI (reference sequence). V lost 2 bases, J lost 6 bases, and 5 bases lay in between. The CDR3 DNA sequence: TGTGCCAGCAGTTACGGGGGCGAGCAGTACTTC. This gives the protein CASSYGGEQYF.

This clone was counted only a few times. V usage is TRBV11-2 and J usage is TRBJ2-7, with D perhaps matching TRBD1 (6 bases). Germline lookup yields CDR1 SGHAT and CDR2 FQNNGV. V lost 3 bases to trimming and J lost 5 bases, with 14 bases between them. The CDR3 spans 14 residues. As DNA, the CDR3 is TGTGCCAGCAGCTTCGGTACAGGGATCCACGAGCAGTACTTC. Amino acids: CASSFGTGIHEQYF. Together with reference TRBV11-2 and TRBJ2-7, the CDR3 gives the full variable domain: EAGVAQSPRYKIIEKRQSVAFWCNPISGHATLYWYQQILGQGPKLLIQFQNNGVVDDSQLPKDRFSAERLKGVDSTLKIQPAKLEDSAVYLCASSFGTGIHEQYFGPGTRLTVT.

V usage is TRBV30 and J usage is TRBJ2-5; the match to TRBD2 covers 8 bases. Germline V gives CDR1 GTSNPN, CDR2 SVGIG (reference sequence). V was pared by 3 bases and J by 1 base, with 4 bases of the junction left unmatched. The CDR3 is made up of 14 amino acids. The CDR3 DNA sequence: TGTGCCTGGAGCCCGAGCGGGAGCCAAGAGACCCAGTACTTC. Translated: CAWSPSGSQETQYF.

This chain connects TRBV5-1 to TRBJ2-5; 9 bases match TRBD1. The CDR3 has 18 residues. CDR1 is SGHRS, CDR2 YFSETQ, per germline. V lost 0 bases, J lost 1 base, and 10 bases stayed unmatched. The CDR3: CASSLAPGQGGVQETQYF. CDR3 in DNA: TGCGCCAGCAGCTTGGCCCCGGGACAGGGAGGTGTCCAAGAGACCCAGTACTTC.

The CDR3 coding sequence is TGTGCCAGTAGTATAGTGGGGAGCACAGATACGCAGTATTTT. Translating gives CASSIVGSTDTQYF. The rearrangement links TRBV19 to TRBJ2-3; D is ambiguous. V lost 1 base and J lost 0, with 5 bases in between. The CDR3 extends over 14 amino acids. CDR1 is LNHDA, CDR2 SQIVND, per germline (reference sequence).

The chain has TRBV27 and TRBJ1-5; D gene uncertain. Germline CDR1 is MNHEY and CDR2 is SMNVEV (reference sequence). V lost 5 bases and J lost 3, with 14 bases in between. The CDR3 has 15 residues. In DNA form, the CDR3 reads TGTGCCAGCAGTCGCAAGGTAGGGTTCAATCAGCCCCAGCATTTT. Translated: CASSRKVGFNQPQHF.

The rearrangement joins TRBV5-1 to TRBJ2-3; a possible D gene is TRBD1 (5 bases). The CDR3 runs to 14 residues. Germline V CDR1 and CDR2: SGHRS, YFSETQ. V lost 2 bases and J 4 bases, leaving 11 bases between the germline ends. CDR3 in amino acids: CASSFYRGSDTQYF. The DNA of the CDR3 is TGCGCCAGCAGCTTCTATAGGGGATCAGATACGCAGTATTTT.

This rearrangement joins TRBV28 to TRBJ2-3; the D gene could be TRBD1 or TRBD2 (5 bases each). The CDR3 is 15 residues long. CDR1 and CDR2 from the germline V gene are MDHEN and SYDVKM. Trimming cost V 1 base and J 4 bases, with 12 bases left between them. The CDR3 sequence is CASSLSREGADTQYF. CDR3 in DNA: TGTGCCAGCAGTTTATCCCGGGAAGGGGCAGATACGCAGTATTTT.

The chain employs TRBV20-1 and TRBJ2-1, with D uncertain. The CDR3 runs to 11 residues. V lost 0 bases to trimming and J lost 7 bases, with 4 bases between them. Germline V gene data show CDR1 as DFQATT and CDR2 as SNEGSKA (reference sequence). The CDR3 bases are TGCAGTGCTAGAGATTTAAATGAGCAGTTCTTC. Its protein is CSARDLNEQFF.

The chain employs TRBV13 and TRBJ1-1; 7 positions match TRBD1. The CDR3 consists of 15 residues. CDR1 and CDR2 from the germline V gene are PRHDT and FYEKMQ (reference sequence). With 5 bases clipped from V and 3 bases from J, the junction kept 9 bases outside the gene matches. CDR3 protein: CASSIPTGDDTEAFF. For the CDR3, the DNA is TGTGCCAGCAGCATCCCTACAGGGGATGACACTGAAGCTTTCTTT.

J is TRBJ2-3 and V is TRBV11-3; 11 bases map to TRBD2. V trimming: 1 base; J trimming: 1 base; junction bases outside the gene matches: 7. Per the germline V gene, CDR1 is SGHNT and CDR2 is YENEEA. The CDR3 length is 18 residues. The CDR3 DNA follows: TGTGCCAGCAGCTTAGGGGGACTAGCGGTCTGGGGCACAGATACGCAGTATTTT. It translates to CASSLGGLAVWGTDTQYF.

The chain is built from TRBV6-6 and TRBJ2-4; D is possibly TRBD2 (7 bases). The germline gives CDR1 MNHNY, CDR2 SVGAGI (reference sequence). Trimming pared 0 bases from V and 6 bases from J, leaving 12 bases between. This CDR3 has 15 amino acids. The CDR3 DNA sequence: TGTGCCAGCAGTTACTCGGGGGGGGCCGCAAACATTCAGTACTTC. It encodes CASSYSGGAANIQYF.

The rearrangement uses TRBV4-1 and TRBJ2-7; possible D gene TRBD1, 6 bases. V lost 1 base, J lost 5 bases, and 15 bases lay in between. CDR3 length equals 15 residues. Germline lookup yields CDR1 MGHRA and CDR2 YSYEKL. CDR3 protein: CASSQVQGLLDEQYF. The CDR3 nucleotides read TGCGCCAGCAGCCAAGTTCAGGGGCTTTTAGACGAGCAGTACTTC.

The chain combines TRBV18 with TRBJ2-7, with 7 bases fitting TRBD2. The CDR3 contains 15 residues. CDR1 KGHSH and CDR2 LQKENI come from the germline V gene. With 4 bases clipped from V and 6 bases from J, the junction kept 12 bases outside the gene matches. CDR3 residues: CASSLRRLAEVEQYF. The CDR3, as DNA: TGTGCCAGCTCACTGCGACGCCTAGCGGAAGTCGAGCAGTACTTC.

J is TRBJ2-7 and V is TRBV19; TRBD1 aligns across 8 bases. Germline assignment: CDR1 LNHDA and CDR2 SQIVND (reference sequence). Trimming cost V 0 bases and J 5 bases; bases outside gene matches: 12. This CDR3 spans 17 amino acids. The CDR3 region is CASSIDRLGTGGNEQYF. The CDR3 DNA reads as TGTGCCAGTAGTATAGATCGTCTAGGGACAGGCGGTAACGAGCAGTACTTC.

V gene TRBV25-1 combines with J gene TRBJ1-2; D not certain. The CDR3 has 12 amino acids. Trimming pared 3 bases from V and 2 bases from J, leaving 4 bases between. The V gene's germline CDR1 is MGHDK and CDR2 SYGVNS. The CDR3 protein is CASSENNYGYTF. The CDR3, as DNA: TGTGCCAGCAGTGAGAACAACTATGGCTACACCTTC.